This T cell receptor beta chain was retrieved from a study of blood T cell repertoires in COVID-19 (TCRdb year 2020). About the investigation overall: Collaborator samples came from the United States, Italy and Spain and covered acute and convalescent phases of COVID-19. Where available, HLA class I and class II types were taken from metadata supplied by the sample provider and were not determined by assay-based typing. Nearly every sample came with metadata listing a de-identified subject ID, COVID-19 status, age in years and sex. The repertoires were made available in a free public database intended to serve as a resource for research on the immune response to SARS-CoV-2. The dataset comprised deeply sampled blood TCRbeta repertoires from subjects exposed to, actively infected with, or recovered from COVID-19. The material from the prospective study consisted of cDNA or gDNA derived from T cells, B-cell-depleted T cells, or PBMCs. Samples were obtained from the ongoing ImmuneRACE study (first 160 participants) and from some 1,300 subjects provided by 6 global collaborators. Paper-wide results and their limitations: Clinical and demographic metadata were provided uncurated, with the amount varying by source and participant.

TCRbeta CDR3 regions were amplified from genomic DNA by means of the immunoSEQ Assay, a bias-controlled multiplex PCR. On the authors' methods: Within the assay, amplification of reference gene primers was used to estimate how many nucleated cells each sample contained. To quantify the absolute abundance of each unique TCRbeta CDR3 rearrangement, sequence reads were collapsed and filtered. For each sample, productive Simpson clonality was calculated as the square root of Simpson's diversity index across productive rearrangements. As stored in TCRdb, this immuneACCESS dataset retains in-frame rearrangements with V and J assigned. A fraction of the clones does not appear; measured against another copy, unresolved V genes explain less than half of the discrepancy, and the remainder lacks a known reason. D and trimming were read from the DNA, whereas the V and J calls and clone size are those reported in that table. This sample gives around 440,000 clones in total; more than 70% of them show up just once. Clones ranked in the top ten supply roughly an eighth of the sample.

Including the terminal cysteine and phenylalanine, the CDR3 comprises 15 residues. Of all the DNA, just the CDR3 is kept, 45 bases in frame from base 1. Clipping removes 4 bases from V and 8 bases from J, with 6 as the unmatched junction base count. The germline V gene sets CDR1 to SGDLS and CDR2 to YYNGEE. In Seattle, one collaborating source enrolled patients while the infection was active and tracked those patients longitudinally over the course of disease. Collaborating institutions collected whole blood in K2EDTA tubes following their own protocols. For TCRbeta analysis, collaborator samples were shipped as frozen whole blood, as isolated PBMCs, or as DNA extracted from either sample type. With respect to this clone: Its antigen is not yet known. One base away there is no much larger clone; base qualities are not given.

Sequencing was done on a sample of peripheral blood. The chain couples TRBV9 to TRBJ1-4, with 12 bases in between that match TRBD1. The source is a woman between 50 and 59 years old with COVID-19, enrolled during active disease. The nucleotide sequence reads as follows: TGTGCCAGCAGCCAGGGGACAGGGGGCGAAGAAAAACTGTTTTTT. It specifies CASSQGTGGEEKLFF.